This section outlines one T cell receptor (beta chain) sequence together with its context. The data derive from a study of blood T cell repertoires in COVID-19. Study-wide background: Collection of acute and convalescent COVID-19 samples took place in the United States, Italy and Spain.

Participant age was about 18 to 89 years, and participants resided in around 24 US areas. Cohort allocation depended upon clinical history that participants reported. Original handling: The authors estimated nucleated cell counts from reference gene primer amplification. The assay was immunoSEQ multiplex PCR, and TCRdb's table has in-frame clones only and misses some. V and J calls and clone size are copied from that table; D and trimming were computed from the DNA. The table lists 200,000 to 250,000 clones, approximately 86% of them singletons, with roughly 4% in the top ten. Germline V lookup: CDR1 SNHLY, CDR2 FYNNEI. The CDR3 is 16 amino acids. V was cut by 6 bases and J by 5 bases, with 22 bases left in between.

This chain joins TRBV2 and TRBJ2-5; D possibly corresponds to TRBD2 (5 bases). The source material was PBMCs or T cells enriched from blood (not recorded which). This receptor was identified in a woman aged 30 to 39 who had been exposed to COVID-19. Here the CDR3 reads CASRKAGPLGIETQYF. CDR3 coding DNA: TGTGCCAGCAGGAAGGCGGGCCCACTCGGCATCGAGACCCAGTACTTC.